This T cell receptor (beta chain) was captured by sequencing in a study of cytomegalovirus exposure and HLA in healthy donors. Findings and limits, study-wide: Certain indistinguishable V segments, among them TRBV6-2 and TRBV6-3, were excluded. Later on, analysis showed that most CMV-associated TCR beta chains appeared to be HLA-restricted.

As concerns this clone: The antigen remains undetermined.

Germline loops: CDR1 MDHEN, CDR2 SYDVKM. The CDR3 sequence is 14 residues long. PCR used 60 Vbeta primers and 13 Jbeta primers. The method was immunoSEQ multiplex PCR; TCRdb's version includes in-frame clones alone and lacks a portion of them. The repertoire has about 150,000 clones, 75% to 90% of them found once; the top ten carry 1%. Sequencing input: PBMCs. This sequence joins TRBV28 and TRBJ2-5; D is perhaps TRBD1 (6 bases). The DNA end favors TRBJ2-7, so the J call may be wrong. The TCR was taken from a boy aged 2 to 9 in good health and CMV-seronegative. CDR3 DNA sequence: TGTGCCAGCAGTTTACTCCAACAGGGTTCCGAGCAGTACTTC. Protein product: CASSLLQQGSEQYF.